This is a list of T cell receptor beta chains from one sample in a study of control samples from healthy donors and cancer patients. Generated by immunoSEQ multiplex PCR, the TCRdb table keeps only in-frame clones and is missing some. Among roughly 120,000 clones listed, roughly 93% were seen once. Input material: blood. The source is a man between 25 and 39 years old in good health. CDR3s include the opening cysteine and the closing phenylalanine or tryptophan. The D gene is left open where the match is weak. Clone size is shown for a subset of rows, as once, few, many or a class of expanded clone.

size: -; J: TRBJ1-5; D: -; V: TRBV2; CDR3: CASNKGQGNQPQHF; DNA: TGTGCCAGCAACAAAGGACAAGGCAATCAGCCCCAGCATTTT
size: -; J: TRBJ2-7; D: TRBD2; V: TRBV18; CDR3: CASSAGGPYEQYF; DNA: TGCGCCAGCTCAGCGGGGGGGCCTTACGAGCAGTACTTC
size: -; J: TRBJ2-1; D: TRBD2; V: TRBV6-4; CDR3: CASSELAGATNEQFF; DNA: TGTGCCAGCAGTGAACTAGCGGGGGCGACTAATGAGCAGTTCTTC
size: -; J: TRBJ2-1; D: -; V: TRBV5-6; CDR3: CASSSYGGYNEQFF; DNA: TGTGCCAGCAGCTCTTATGGAGGGTACAATGAGCAGTTCTTC
size: -; J: TRBJ1-4; D: TRBD1; V: TRBV5-4; CDR3: CASSLSGQGFEKLFF; DNA: TGTGCCAGCAGCTTGTCCGGACAGGGATTCGAAAAACTGTTTTTT
size: few; J: TRBJ1-5; D: TRBD1; V: TRBV28; CDR3: CASSLDRGSNQPQHF; DNA: TGTGCCAGCAGTTTGGACAGGGGAAGCAATCAGCCCCAGCATTTT
size: -; J: TRBJ1-6; D: -; V: TRBV7-2; CDR3: CASSQVRALYNSPLHF; DNA: TGTGCCAGCAGCCAAGTACGGGCTCTCTATAATTCACCCCTCCACTTT
size: -; J: TRBJ1-4; D: -; V: TRBV7-2; CDR3: CASSSRAGDNEKLFF; DNA: TGTGCCAGCAGCTCCCGTGCGGGGGATAATGAAAAACTGTTTTTT
size: -; J: TRBJ2-3; D: -; V: TRBV5-4; CDR3: CASSLASFSDTQYF; DNA: TGTGCCAGCAGCTTGGCCTCATTCTCAGATACGCAGTATTTT
size: -; J: TRBJ2-7; D: TRBD2; V: TRBV27; CDR3: CASSFKGGGPSEQYF; DNA: TGTGCCAGCAGTTTTAAAGGCGGGGGGCCTTCGGAGCAGTACTTC
size: -; J: TRBJ1-1; D: -; V: TRBV4-1; CDR3: CASSQVSGARMNTEAFF; DNA: TGCGCCAGCAGCCAAGTTTCCGGGGCGCGGATGAACACTGAAGCTTTCTTT
size: -; J: TRBJ1-4; D: -; V: TRBV6-5; CDR3: CASRDAAESEKLFF; DNA: TGTGCCAGCAGAGACGCGGCCGAGAGTGAAAAACTGTTTTTT
size: -; J: TRBJ2-1; D: -; V: TRBV9; CDR3: CASSQEVPINEQFF; DNA: TGTGCCAGCAGCCAAGAGGTACCAATCAATGAGCAGTTCTTC
size: -; J: TRBJ2-3; D: -; V: TRBV6-4; CDR3: CASSSGDDTDTQYF; DNA: TGTGCCAGCAGTTCTGGGGACGACACAGATACGCAGTATTTT
size: -; J: TRBJ1-2; D: -; V: TRBV2; CDR3: CASSLSGASYGYTF; DNA: TGTGCCAGCAGCTTGTCGGGGGCCTCCTATGGCTACACCTTC
size: -; J: TRBJ2-3; D: TRBD2; V: TRBV9; CDR3: CASSVTSSGGHTQYF; DNA: TGTGCCAGCAGCGTCACGTCCAGCGGGGGGCATACGCAGTATTTT
size: -; J: TRBJ2-1; D: -; V: TRBV2; CDR3: CASRTGARHEQFF; DNA: TGTGCCAGCAGAACCGGGGCCCGCCATGAGCAGTTCTTC
size: -; J: TRBJ1-5; D: TRBD1; V: TRBV5-1; CDR3: CASSSLPLTGLGHF; DNA: TGCGCCAGCAGCTCCCTACCACTGACAGGGTTAGGGCATTTT
size: -; J: TRBJ1-1; D: TRBD1; V: TRBV5-4; CDR3: CASSWASPGGGTEAFF; DNA: TGTGCCAGCAGCTGGGCTTCGCCAGGGGGCGGAACTGAAGCTTTCTTT
size: -; J: TRBJ1-1; D: -; V: TRBV6-6; CDR3: CASSSRLAEAFF; DNA: TGTGCCAGCAGTTCCCGACTCGCTGAAGCTTTCTTT
size: -; J: TRBJ2-3; D: -; V: TRBV6-6; CDR3: CASSPLSDGRDTQYF; DNA: TGTGCCAGCAGCCCACTATCCGATGGAAGGGATACGCAGTATTTT
size: -; J: TRBJ2-5; D: -; V: TRBV2; CDR3: CASHKGGDQYF; DNA: TGTGCCAGTCACAAGGGGGGGGACCAGTACTTC
size: -; J: TRBJ1-2; D: TRBD1; V: TRBV19; CDR3: CASSITTGGIANYGYTF; DNA: TGTGCCAGTAGTATCACGACAGGGGGGATAGCTAACTATGGCTACACCTTC
size: -; J: TRBJ1-1; D: -; V: TRBV5-4; CDR3: CASSLGQRETEAFF; DNA: TGTGCCAGCAGCTTAGGACAGCGCGAGACTGAAGCTTTCTTT
size: once; J: TRBJ2-3; D: -; V: TRBV9; CDR3: CASSPLRERDTQYF; DNA: TGTGCCAGCAGCCCCCTGAGGGAAAGAGATACGCAGTATTTT
size: -; J: TRBJ2-2; D: -; V: TRBV11-2; CDR3: CASSLTPGRTGELFF; DNA: TGTGCCAGCAGCTTAACCCCAGGGAGGACCGGGGAGCTGTTTTTT
size: -; J: TRBJ1-5; D: -; V: TRBV6-6; CDR3: CASSYFAGNQPQHF; DNA: TGTGCCAGCAGTTACTTTGCGGGCAATCAGCCCCAGCATTTT
size: -; J: TRBJ1-5; D: -; V: TRBV12-3/TRBV12-4; CDR3: CASSLGNQPQHF; DNA: TGTGCCAGCAGTTTGGGGAATCAGCCCCAGCATTTT
size: -; J: TRBJ1-2; D: -; V: TRBV19; CDR3: CASSLTASQTYGYTF; DNA: TGTGCCAGTAGTCTGACAGCCAGCCAAACCTATGGCTACACCTTC
size: -; J: TRBJ2-3; D: TRBD2; V: TRBV18; CDR3: CASSPTRGTSGGVSTQYF; DNA: TGTGCCAGCTCACCGACCCGAGGGACTAGCGGGGGGGTGAGCACGCAGTATTTT
size: -; J: TRBJ1-2; D: -; V: TRBV28; CDR3: CASSPLRERGNYGYTF; DNA: TGTGCCAGCAGCCCCCTTAGGGAGCGGGGGAACTATGGCTACACCTTC
size: -; J: TRBJ1-1; D: -; V: TRBV5-1; CDR3: CASTPPRAGNTEAFF; DNA: TGCGCCAGCACCCCCCCCCGGGCAGGCAACACTGAAGCTTTCTTT
size: -; J: TRBJ1-1; D: -; V: TRBV4-2; CDR3: CASSRDVGDEAFF; DNA: TGTGCCAGCAGCCGCGACGTAGGGGATGAAGCTTTCTTT
size: -; J: TRBJ1-1; D: -; V: TRBV5-4; CDR3: CASSSRGPSDTEAFF; DNA: TGTGCCAGCAGCTCCAGGGGTCCCTCGGACACTGAAGCTTTCTTT
size: -; J: TRBJ1-2; D: TRBD1; V: TRBV5-4; CDR3: CASSLPGQGPYGYTF; DNA: TGTGCCAGCAGCTTACCGGGACAGGGACCCTATGGCTACACCTTC
size: few; J: TRBJ1-2; D: -; V: TRBV5-1; CDR3: CASSLEGVRGYTF; DNA: TGCGCCAGCAGCTTGGAGGGGGTGAGGGGCTACACCTTC
size: -; J: TRBJ2-3; D: TRBD2; V: TRBV7-3; CDR3: CASRLTSGGTDTQYF; DNA: TGTGCCAGCAGGCTCACTAGCGGGGGCACAGATACGCAGTATTTT
size: -; J: TRBJ2-5; D: -; V: TRBV29-1; CDR3: CSVAMRQETQYF; DNA: TGCAGCGTGGCTATGAGGCAAGAGACCCAGTACTTC
size: -; J: TRBJ2-3; D: -; V: TRBV19; CDR3: CASSTLPRDTQYF; DNA: TGTGCCAGTAGTACCCTCCCTAGAGATACGCAGTATTTT
size: -; J: TRBJ2-2; D: -; V: TRBV6-5; CDR3: CASSFDPLAGELFF; DNA: TGTGCCAGCAGTTTCGACCCGCTCGCTGGGGAGCTGTTTTTT
size: -; J: TRBJ2-1; D: -; V: TRBV11-3; CDR3: CASSLSGEVNEQFF; DNA: TGTGCCAGCAGCTTATCAGGGGAGGTTAATGAGCAGTTCTTC
size: -; J: TRBJ1-2; D: -; V: TRBV9; CDR3: CASSQREREGLGGYTF; DNA: TGTGCCAGCAGCCAGCGGGAGAGGGAGGGACTAGGGGGCTACACCTTC